The 5 T cell receptor beta chains below come from one sample, sequenced in a study of CXCR3-negative and CXCR3-positive naive CD8 T cells. Carrying UMI labels, the TRB cDNA libraries were prepared through 5' RACE. With the 5' RACE reads reprocessed, TCRdb shows one record per CDR3 protein and no DNA. The table for this sample gives about 5,100 distinct CDR3 sequences. The sample was naive CXCR3- CD8+ T cells from blood. Subset of the sample: CD45RO-CCR7+CD27+CD95- naive CD8+ T cells lacking CXCR3 (TNR3-). These receptors all come from a human donor in good health. Some clones in this sample may be carry-over from other donors' samples.

This sequence joins TRBV5-1 and TRBJ2-7. Germline loops: CDR1 SGHRS, CDR2 YFSETQ. This CDR3 is built from 14 residues. The CDR3 sequence is CASSLEPEHYEQYF.

The V call is TRBV29-1, the J call TRBJ2-7. Germline-derived CDR1 and CDR2 are SQVTM and ANQGSEA. This CDR3 spans 11 amino acids. The CDR3 sequence: CSVVFGYEQYF.

This clonotype is called medium-sized (0.01 to 0.1%) based on its frequency. The J gene is TRBJ2-1, the V gene TRBV7-6; TCRdb's assignment of TRBD2 cannot be checked, as there is no DNA. This CDR3 comprises 15 residues. Germline V lookup: CDR1 SGHVS, CDR2 FNYEAQ. The CDR3 here is CASSQWTSAYNEQFF. Based on the CDR3 plus reference TRBV7-6 and TRBJ2-1, the full variable domain is GAGVSQSPRYKVTKRGQDVALRCDPISGHVSLYWYRQALGQGPEFLTYFNYEAQQDKSGLPNDRFSAERPEGSISTLTIQRTEQRDSAMYRCASSQWTSAYNEQFFGPGTRLTVL.

The J gene is TRBJ2-2, the V gene TRBV21-1. TRBV21-1 is a pseudogene segment. The CDR3 totals 15 residues. CDR3 region: CASSTFTENTGELFF.

The chain employs TRBV7-2 and TRBJ2-1; TCRdb reports TRBD2, a call that lacks DNA to check it against. This CDR3 has 17 amino acids. Germline V gene sequence: CDR1 SGHTA, CDR2 FQGNSA. This chain's CDR3 is CASSLVLAGPPYNEQFF.